The sequence of this T cell receptor (beta chain) was determined in a study of CD8 T cells in Susac syndrome. The RNA, roughly 0.5 to 1 ug, was put through reverse transcription using random hexamers. TCRdb fed the immunoSEQ multiplex PCR reads into MiXCR, producing one record per CDR3 protein. This sample yields some 200,000 distinct CDR3 sequences, of which 90% to 97% are seen a single time; 0.075% to 0.1% belongs to the top ten. The sample was CD4+ T cells from PBMCs. The clonotype originates from a human donor with Susac syndrome.

CDR3 coding DNA: TGTGCCAGCAGTTACTCGGGACTAGCCAACATTCAGTACTTC. Protein product: CASSYSGLANIQYF. J is TRBJ2-4 and V is TRBV6-5; 9 bases fit TRBD2. Germline V lookup: CDR1 MNHEY, CDR2 SVGAGI. The CDR3 consists of 14 residues. V was pared by 0 bases and J by 7 bases, with 1 base of the junction left unmatched.